The 19 T cell receptor beta chains below were found in one sample sequenced in a study of beta chain features in type 1 diabetes. What was sequenced were expressed TCRB transcripts, since all of the isolated RNA had been reverse transcribed. Profiling relied on immunoSEQ multiplex PCR, and the TCRdb table lists in-frame clones only, not all of them. Of 350,000 to 400,000 clones in the sample, around 15% were seen once. Input material: naive CD4+ T cells from blood. The receptors come from a young woman in good health.

Only a few counts were recorded for this clone. The chain has TRBV30 and TRBJ2-1, with 8 bases aligning to TRBD2. J lost 1 base, V lost 8 bases, and 7 bases had no gene match. This CDR3 region has 14 residues. Looked up from germline, CDR1 is GTSNPN and CDR2 is SVGIG (reference sequence). CDR3 protein: CASLKRESYNEQFF. The CDR3 DNA sequence: TGTGCCAGCCTGAAGCGGGAGTCCTACAATGAGCAGTTCTTC.

J is TRBJ1-1 and V is TRBV20-1, with D uncertain. Trimming took off 3 bases at V and 3 bases at J, with 5 bases between the two ends. Germline V gene sequence: CDR1 DFQATT, CDR2 SNEGSKA (reference sequence). The CDR3 totals 11 residues. The CDR3 reads CSASEDTEAFF. The CDR3 DNA reads TGCAGTGCTAGTGAGGACACTGAAGCTTTCTTT.

The rearrangement uses TRBV6-6 and TRBJ2-1; tentatively, D is TRBD2 (6 bases). CDR3 length: 13 amino acids. Germline V CDR1 and CDR2: MNHNY, SVGAGI (reference sequence). Trimming stripped 6 bases from V and 5 bases from J, with 11 bases between. The CDR3 DNA sequence: TGTGCCAGCAGCGGGAGAACCCACAATGAGCAGTTCTTC. The encoded protein is CASSGRTHNEQFF.

The table lists this clone with a few counts. The chain uses TRBV7-2 and TRBJ2-1, with 7 positions matching TRBD1. V dropped 5 bases and J dropped 6; count of bases not matched to a gene: 4. This CDR3 is 13 amino acids long. Germline V CDR1 and CDR2: SGHTA, FQGNSA. CDR3 DNA sequence: TGTGCCAGCAGCCCGGACAGGATCAATGAGCAGTTCTTC. It yields the protein CASSPDRINEQFF.

This rearrangement joins TRBV9 to TRBJ1-3; 7 positions agree with TRBD1. This CDR3 has 14 residues. J lost 3 bases, V lost 8 bases, and 8 bases had no gene match. The germline gives CDR1 SGDLS, CDR2 YYNGEE. The CDR3 sequence is CASKEGAHGNTIYF. Here the CDR3 DNA reads TGTGCCAGTAAGGAGGGGGCGCATGGAAACACCATATATTTT.

Only a few counts were recorded for this clone. The chain links TRBV7-2 to TRBJ1-5; D is ambiguous. This CDR3 is built from 15 residues. Trimming shortened V by 2 bases and J by 0 bases, and 8 bases separated the two germline ends. Germline CDR1 reads SGHTA; CDR2 reads FQGNSA. In nucleotides, the CDR3 is TGTGCCAGCAGCTTATCCGAGTTTAGCAATCAGCCCCAGCATTTT. It is translated as CASSLSEFSNQPQHF.

This chain uses TRBV18 with TRBJ2-1, with 9 bases aligning to TRBD2. J lost 5 bases, V lost 8 bases, and 10 bases had no gene match. The CDR3 has 15 amino acids. Germline CDR1 is KGHSH and CDR2 is LQKENI. CDR3 in DNA: TGTGCCAGCACGAGCCGAGGACTAGCGCACAATGAGCAGTTCTTC. The encoded protein is CASTSRGLAHNEQFF.

This clone was counted only a few times. The chain is built from TRBV11-2 and TRBJ1-2, with D unclear. The germline V gene has CDR1 SGHAT and CDR2 FQNNGV. The ends were cut back, 3 bases at V and 6 bases at J, with 14 bases in the middle. The CDR3 consists of 14 residues. Here the CDR3 reads CASSFGSAGDGYTF. The DNA of the CDR3 is TGTGCCAGCAGCTTCGGGTCCGCCGGCGATGGCTACACCTTC.

Only a few counts were recorded for this clone. The chain is built from TRBV27 and TRBJ2-6; D call uncertain. Germline assignment: CDR1 MNHEY and CDR2 SMNVEV (reference sequence). This CDR3 is 16 amino acids long. V dropped 3 bases and J dropped 3 bases, with 12 bases sitting between them. The CDR3 loop is CASSLWPFDGANVLTF. DNA of the CDR3: TGTGCCAGCAGTTTGTGGCCCTTCGATGGGGCCAACGTCCTGACTTTC.

This clone came up a few times. J is TRBJ2-4 and V is TRBV2; TRBD2 is a possible D gene (6 bases). Germline V CDR1 and CDR2: SNHLY, FYNNEI. This CDR3 contains 14 residues. V shed 3 bases and J shed 9 bases, with 15 bases lying between them. In DNA form, the CDR3 reads TGTGCCAGCAGTGAGGGGTTCCGGGGAGGCATTCAGTACTTC. Translating it yields CASSEGFRGGIQYF. Full variable domain (missing parts from reference TRBV2 and TRBJ2-4): EPEVTQTPSHQVTQMGQEVILRCVPISNHLYFYWYRQILGQKVEFLVSFYNNEISEKSEIFDDQFSVERPDGSNFTLKIRSTKLEDSAMYFCASSEGFRGGIQYFGAGTRLSVL.

This clone was detected only a few times. V is TRBV18 and J is TRBJ1-2; 7 bases map to TRBD1. J was trimmed by 7 bases and V by 3 bases; bases with no gene match: 5. CDR3 length: 13 amino acids. Germline V CDR1 and CDR2: KGHSH, LQKENI. The CDR3 region has the DNA TGTGCCAGCTCACCGGCCGAGGGGGCTGGCTACACCTTC. Encoded protein: CASSPAEGAGYTF. Together with reference TRBV18 and TRBJ1-2, the CDR3 gives the full variable domain: NAGVMQNPRHLVRRRGQEARLRCSPMKGHSHVYWYRQLPEEGLKFMVYLQKENIIDESGMPKERFSAEFPKEGPSILRIQQVVRGDSAAYFCASSPAEGAGYTFGSGTRLTVV.

The rearrangement links TRBV28 to TRBJ2-4, with 7 bases aligning to TRBD1. V dropped 4 bases and J dropped 6; count of bases not matched to a gene: 6. Germline assignment: CDR1 MDHEN and CDR2 SYDVKM. CDR3 size: 14 residues. CDR3 DNA sequence: TGTGCCAGCAGTTCGACAGGGACCGGAAACATTCAGTACTTC. This sequence encodes CASSSTGTGNIQYF.

The chain has TRBV7-2 and TRBJ2-2, with 9 bases that match TRBD2. The V gene's germline CDR1 is SGHTA and CDR2 FQGNSA. The CDR3 loop spans 15 amino acids. Trimming took 2 bases from V and 6 from J; bases not matched to a gene: 4. This CDR3 reads CASSLLAGVAGELFF. The CDR3 DNA follows: TGTGCCAGCAGCTTATTAGCGGGAGTGGCCGGGGAGCTGTTTTTT.

This clone was detected a few times. This chain links TRBV29-1 with TRBJ2-1; a possible D gene is TRBD1 (6 bases). V was clipped by 6 bases and J by 6 bases, with 15 bases between them. CDR3 size: 13 residues. Germline CDR1 and CDR2: SQVTM and ANQGSEA. CDR3: CSVGTLAPNEQFF. The DNA for the CDR3 is TGCAGCGTGGGGACACTCGCCCCCAATGAGCAGTTCTTC.

This clone was seen a few times. This chain uses TRBV4-2 with TRBJ2-1; 8 positions agree with TRBD2. The CDR3 extends over 17 amino acids. Germline V gene data show CDR1 as LGHNA and CDR2 as YNFKEQ. The V segment lost 0 bases and the J segment 0 bases; nucleotides outside the gene matches: 4. The CDR3 loop reads CASSQEPSGSSYNEQFF. CDR3 DNA sequence: TGTGCCAGCAGCCAAGAGCCAAGCGGGAGCTCCTACAATGAGCAGTTCTTC.

The J gene is TRBJ2-2, the V gene TRBV29-1; a possible D gene is TRBD1 (6 bases). The germline V gene has CDR1 SQVTM and CDR2 ANQGSEA. This CDR3 contains 15 residues. V gave up 4 bases and J gave up 1 base, with 13 bases separating them. The CDR3 sequence: CSVARDTVNTGELFF. The CDR3 DNA sequence: TGCAGCGTTGCTCGGGACACGGTGAACACCGGGGAGCTGTTTTTT.

This clone was seen only a few times. The chain couples TRBV5-4 to TRBJ1-4; D gene unclear. Germline CDR1 and CDR2: SGHNT and YYREEE (reference sequence). Trimming removed 0 bases from V and 8 bases from J, with 11 bases in between. This CDR3 has 14 amino acids. The CDR3 sequence: CASSLGVRGEKLFF. CDR3 nucleotides: TGTGCCAGCAGCTTGGGGGTCCGCGGCGAAAAACTGTTTTTT.

A few counts support this clone. This sequence joins TRBV2 and TRBJ2-2; 14 bases line up with TRBD2. The germline gives CDR1 SNHLY, CDR2 FYNNEI. V dropped 9 bases and J dropped 4; count of bases not matched to a gene: 4. The CDR3 extends over 15 amino acids. In DNA, the CDR3 is TGTGCCAGTGAGGGACTAGCGGGAGTCACCGGGGAGCTGTTTTTT. Amino acids: CASEGLAGVTGELFF.

The chain uses TRBV7-9 and TRBJ2-1; 7 nucleotides line up with TRBD2. Germline CDR1 SEHNR, CDR2 FQNEAQ (reference sequence). The junction had 1 base not matched to a gene; V was cut back by 5 bases and J by 6 bases. This CDR3 region has 12 residues. The CDR3 DNA is TGTGCCAGCAGCCGGACTAGCAATGAGCAGTTCTTC. Protein product: CASSRTSNEQFF.